The rows below give T cell receptor beta chains drawn from one sample of a study of PD-L1 blockade in urothelial cancer. TCRdb's copy holds only in-frame clones and misses some; the assay was immunoSEQ multiplex PCR. The data contain over 35,000 clones, approximately 90% of them singletons. Sequencing used PBMCs, obtained around atezolizumab (anti-PD-L1) treatment. These receptors originate from a woman aged 55-70 years with urothelial cancer. Both conserved end residues are part of each CDR3. D genes are given only for firm matches. Clone size is shown for a subset of rows, as once, few, many or a class of expanded clone.

size	V	D	J	CDR3	DNA
NA	TRBV4-1	NA	TRBJ2-2	CASSHGRNTGELFF	TGCGCCAGCAGCCATGGCAGGAACACCGGGGAGCTGTTTTTT
NA	TRBV7-3	NA	TRBJ2-2	CASSLTGGIGYTGELFF	TGTGCCAGCAGCTTAACAGGGGGTATTGGATACACCGGGGAGCTGTTTTTT
few	TRBV6-5	NA	TRBJ2-7	CASRTGSYEQYF	TGTGCCAGCAGAACAGGGTCCTACGAGCAGTACTTC
NA	TRBV12-5	TRBD1	TRBJ2-5	CASGRDSQETQYF	TGTGCTAGTGGTAGGGACAGTCAAGAGACCCAGTACTTC
NA	TRBV7-9	TRBD1	TRBJ2-7	CASSFRTGNSYEQYF	TGTGCCAGCAGCTTCAGGACAGGGAACTCCTACGAGCAGTACTTC
NA	TRBV5-1	TRBD2	TRBJ2-7	CASRVSVAGLYEQYF	TGCGCCAGCAGAGTTTCTGTAGCGGGACTCTACGAGCAGTACTTC
NA	TRBV6-5	NA	TRBJ2-1	CASSQIGGYNEQFF	TGTGCCAGCAGTCAGATCGGAGGCTACAATGAGCAGTTCTTC
NA	TRBV6-1	TRBD1	TRBJ2-5	CASSWDRGLQETQYF	TGTGCCAGCAGTTGGGACAGGGGCCTCCAAGAGACCCAGTACTTC
NA	TRBV6-1	NA	TRBJ1-5	CASSENRVGNNQPQHF	TGTGCCAGCAGTGAAAACAGGGTTGGAAACAATCAGCCCCAGCATTTT
NA	TRBV7-7	TRBD1	TRBJ2-3	CASSSGTGVTDTQYF	TGTGCTAGCAGCTCCGGGACAGGGGTAACAGATACGCAGTATTTT
NA	TRBV19	NA	TRBJ1-2	CASRPGVNYGYTF	TGTGCCAGTAGACCCGGGGTCAACTATGGCTACACCTTC
NA	TRBV12-5	TRBD2	TRBJ2-1	CASGSHLTSGRAKDEQFF	TGTGCTAGTGGTTCCCACCTGACTAGCGGGAGGGCCAAGGATGAGCAGTTCTTC
NA	TRBV4-3	NA	TRBJ1-1	CASYESGEAFF	TGCGCCAGCTATGAGTCGGGGGAAGCTTTCTTT
NA	TRBV6-4	NA	TRBJ2-7	CASSPYLGASYEQYF	TGTGCCAGCAGCCCTTACCTGGGGGCCTCCTACGAGCAGTACTTC
NA	TRBV9	TRBD1	TRBJ2-2	CASSGRTGRWGTGELFF	TGTGCCAGCAGCGGAAGGACAGGGAGATGGGGAACCGGGGAGCTGTTTTTT
NA	TRBV5-1	TRBD2	TRBJ2-1	CASSLAGTSGRGEQFF	TGCGCCAGCAGCTTGGCCGGGACTAGCGGGAGGGGTGAGCAGTTCTTC
NA	TRBV12-5	NA	TRBJ2-3	CASGLGGADTQYF	TGTGCTAGTGGTTTAGGGGGTGCAGATACGCAGTATTTT
NA	TRBV27	NA	TRBJ1-2	CASSEVGGSYGYTF	TGTGCCAGCAGCGAAGTGGGGGGAAGCTATGGCTACACCTTC
NA	TRBV28	NA	TRBJ1-2	CAILPGGSAYGYTF	TGTGCCATCCTGCCTGGGGGGTCGGCCTATGGCTACACCTTC
NA	TRBV10-3	NA	TRBJ2-7	CAISEPLGRDSYEQYF	TGTGCCATCAGTGAGCCCCTCGGCAGGGACTCCTACGAGCAGTACTTC
NA	TRBV6-5	TRBD1	TRBJ2-7	CASSLGTGGTYEQYF	TGTGCCAGCAGTCTCGGGACAGGGGGAACCTACGAGCAGTACTTC
NA	TRBV5-1	NA	TRBJ2-2	CASSASPGGPNTGELFF	TGCGCCAGCAGCGCCTCCCCCGGGGGGCCGAACACCGGGGAGCTGTTTTTT
NA	TRBV6-5	NA	TRBJ2-5	CASSYAGNEYF	TGTGCCAGCAGTTACGCCGGGAACGAGTACTTC
NA	TRBV7-6	TRBD1	TRBJ2-1	CASSPRPGQGGQFF	TGTGCCAGCAGCCCCCGCCCGGGACAGGGCGGGCAGTTCTTC
NA	TRBV4-1	NA	TRBJ2-7	CASSPYVLSYEQYF	TGCGCCAGCAGCCCTTACGTCTTGAGCTACGAGCAGTACTTC
NA	TRBV5-1	NA	TRBJ1-2	CASSLERGGRGLPNYGYTF	TGCGCCAGCAGCTTGGAAAGGGGGGGACGAGGGTTGCCCAACTATGGCTACACCTTC
NA	TRBV6-6	NA	TRBJ2-7	CASSYQGAQYEQYF	TGTGCCAGCAGTTACCAGGGCGCGCAATACGAGCAGTACTTC
NA	TRBV6-5	NA	TRBJ1-2	CASSRGIYGYTF	TGTGCCAGCTCCAGGGGCATCTATGGCTACACCTTC
NA	TRBV7-3	TRBD2	TRBJ2-1	CASSLSAGPYNEQFF	TGTGCCAGCAGCTTATCAGCGGGGCCTTACAATGAGCAGTTCTTC
NA	TRBV6-5	TRBD1	TRBJ2-7	CASSYGRGRGPYEQYF	TGTGCCAGCAGCTACGGAAGGGGGCGAGGACCCTACGAGCAGTACTTC
NA	TRBV2	TRBD2	TRBJ2-7	CASMREISYEQYF	TGTGCCAGCATGCGGGAGATTTCCTACGAGCAGTACTTC
NA	TRBV9	TRBD2	TRBJ2-1	CASSVGGLAGGSSYNEQFF	TGTGCCAGCAGCGTAGGAGGTCTAGCGGGAGGGAGCTCCTACAATGAGCAGTTCTTC
NA	TRBV18	NA	TRBJ2-6	CASSRQTRGSGANVLTF	TGTGCCAGCTCGCGACAGACCAGGGGTTCTGGGGCCAACGTCCTGACTTTC
NA	TRBV6-5	NA	TRBJ1-2	CASSSGHRYGYTF	TGTGCCAGCAGTTCCGGACATCGCTATGGCTACACCTTC
NA	TRBV7-2	TRBD1	TRBJ1-3	CASSFYPRTGRAGNTIYF	TGTGCCAGCAGCTTTTATCCCCGGACAGGGCGCGCTGGAAACACCATATATTTT
few	TRBV2	NA	TRBJ1-2	CASKEQGYGYTF	TGTGCCAGCAAGGAGCAAGGTTATGGCTACACCTTC
NA	TRBV7-2	NA	TRBJ2-3	CASSLVGAPTDTQYF	TGTGCCAGCAGCTTAGTGGGGGCACCCACAGATACGCAGTATTTT
NA	TRBV7-9	TRBD1	TRBJ2-7	CASSPSGQGLGEQYF	TGTGCCAGCAGCCCCTCGGGACAGGGATTAGGGGAGCAGTACTTC
NA	TRBV11-2	NA	TRBJ1-2	CASSSTANYGYTF	TGTGCCAGCAGCTCGACAGCTAACTATGGCTACACCTTC
NA	TRBV6-5	TRBD1	TRBJ2-7	CASSVPGQGVYEQYF	TGTGCCAGCAGTGTTCCGGGACAGGGGGTCTACGAGCAGTACTTC
few	TRBV7-2	NA	TRBJ1-1	CASSLAWQGEAFF	TGTGCCAGCAGCTTAGCGTGGCAGGGTGAAGCTTTCTTT
NA	TRBV5-6	TRBD2	TRBJ2-1	CASSSYLAGSYNEQFF	TGTGCCAGCAGCTCCTATCTAGCGGGATCCTACAATGAGCAGTTCTTC
NA	TRBV28	NA	TRBJ2-6	CASSPTELGANVLTF	TGTGCCAGCAGCCCAACCGAACTTGGGGCCAACGTCCTGACTTTC
NA	TRBV6-5	TRBD2	TRBJ2-7	CASTPGLAEVYEQYF	TGTGCCAGCACCCCTGGACTAGCGGAGGTCTACGAGCAGTACTTC
NA	TRBV9	TRBD1	TRBJ1-1	CASSQLTGRTEAFF	TGTGCCAGCAGCCAATTGACAGGGAGGACTGAAGCTTTCTTT
NA	TRBV2	TRBD1	TRBJ2-1	CATTRGPSSYNEQFF	TGTGCCACGACCAGGGGGCCCAGCTCCTACAATGAGCAGTTCTTC
NA	TRBV28	NA	TRBJ1-2	CASSFLLADYGYTF	TGTGCCAGCAGTTTCTTGTTAGCAGACTATGGCTACACCTTC
NA	TRBV28	NA	TRBJ1-3	CASSFYGSGNTIYF	TGTGCCAGCAGTTTTTACGGCTCTGGAAACACCATATATTTT
few	TRBV6-6	NA	TRBJ2-4	CASTGGDGENIQYF	TGTGCCAGCACCGGAGGGGACGGAGAAAACATTCAGTACTTC
NA	TRBV9	NA	TRBJ2-1	CASSVQGLSYNEQFF	TGTGCCAGCAGCGTACAGGGTCTAAGCTACAATGAGCAGTTCTTC
few	TRBV4-1	NA	TRBJ1-5	CASSQPGSGGKRPQHF	TGCGCCAGCAGCCAACCGGGATCGGGGGGAAAGCGGCCCCAGCATTTT
NA	TRBV5-1	NA	TRBJ2-1	CASSLNGGPSNEQFF	TGCGCCAGCAGCCTTAACGGGGGGCCCTCCAATGAGCAGTTCTTC
once	TRBV27	NA	TRBJ1-2	CASSYRVHYGYTF	TGTGCCAGCAGTTACAGGGTACACTATGGCTACACCTTC